These T cell receptor beta chains were read from a single sample in a study of CD8+CD57+ T cells in acquired aplastic anemia. TCRdb ran MiXCR on the reads and lists one entry per CDR3 protein. The data hold about 180,000 distinct CDR3 sequences, with 48% observed a single time. The sample comprised sorted CD4+, CD8+, or CD8+CD57+ T cells (not recorded which) from PBMCs. Every receptor here comes from a human donor with aplastic anemia. Both conserved end residues are part of each CDR3. The D gene is left open where the match is weak. Expanded clones are given a class, and other clones once, few, many or no size at all.

>TRBJ2-1|TRBV6-2/TRBV6-3|few|TRBD1
CASSWGQGYNEQFF
TGTGCCAGCAGTTGGGGACAGGGTTACAATGAGCAGTTCTTC
>TRBJ1-6|TRBV7-2|many|NA
CASSTRTRGSPLHF
TGTGCCAGCAGCACCCGGACACGAGGTTCACCCCTCCACTTT
>TRBJ1-2|TRBV12-3/TRBV12-4|NA|NA
CASSFGGDGYTF
TGTGCCAGCAGTTTCGGGGGGGATGGCTACACCTTC
>TRBJ2-1|TRBV27|NA|NA
CASSPARMGHGEQFF
TGTGCCAGCAGTCCCGCGCGGATGGGGCATGGTGAGCAGTTCTTC
>TRBJ2-2|TRBV9|NA|TRBD2
CASSTNAGGPNTGELFF
TGTGCCAGCAGCACAAACGCGGGGGGGCCAAACACCGGGGAGCTGTTCTTT
>TRBJ2-7|TRBV5-1|many|TRBD2
CASSRQSGGQAYEQYF
TGCGCCAGCAGCCGACAAAGCGGGGGCCAAGCCTACGAGCAGTACTTC
>TRBJ1-2|TRBV24-1|many|NA
CATSETEAGYGYTF
TGTGCCACCAGTGAGACCGAGGCTGGCTATGGCTACACCTTC
>TRBJ2-6|TRBV5-1|NA|NA
CASSYENKRRSGANVLTF
TGCGCCAGCAGCTACGAAAATAAAAGGAGGTCTGGGGCCAACGTCCTGACTTTC
>TRBJ2-5|TRBV20-1|NA|TRBD2
CSARGGLAGGRTQYF
TGCAGTGCTAGAGGAGGACTAGCGGGGGGGCGAACCCAGTACTTC
>TRBJ2-3|TRBV5-1|many|NA
CASSLRRSGTDTQYF
TGCGCCAGCAGCTTGCGAAGGTCCGGAACAGATACGCAGTATTTT
>TRBJ2-3|TRBV5-1|many|TRBD2
CASSSGEGQDTQYF
TGCGCCAGCAGCTCTGGGGAGGGGCAAGATACGCAGTATTTT
>TRBJ2-7|TRBV7-6|NA|NA
CARSLTGQGTYEQYF
TGTGCCAGGAGCTTAACGGGACAAGGGACCTACGAGCAGTACTTC
>TRBJ1-3|TRBV5-4|NA|NA
CASSLSYRLSLSGNTIYF
TGTGCCAGCAGCTTAAGTTATAGATTATCCCTCTCTGGAAACACCATATATTTT
>TRBJ1-5|TRBV20-1|NA|TRBD1
CSASRGRVGNQPQHF
TGCAGTGCCTCCAGGGGGCGAGTTGGCAATCAGCCCCAGCATTTT
>TRBJ1-5|TRBV19|NA|NA
CASSQGVSSNQPQHF
TGTGCCAGTAGTCAAGGGGTCTCTAGCAATCAGCCCCAGCATTTT
>TRBJ2-1|TRBV2|many|NA
CASSMAGRRPNEQFF
TGTGCCAGCTCAATGGCGGGGCGACGCCCCAATGAGCAGTTCTTC
>TRBJ2-5|TRBV5-1|many|NA
CASREGETQYF
TGCGCCAGCAGGGAGGGGGAGACCCAGTACTTC
>TRBJ2-5|TRBV10-3|NA|NA
CAISERDKTQYF
TGTGCCATCAGTGAGAGAGATAAGACCCAGTACTTC
>TRBJ1-1|TRBV15|NA|TRBD1
CATSPWDRTEAFF
TGTGCCACCAGCCCCTGGGACAGAACTGAAGCTTTCTTT
>TRBJ2-2|TRBV15|NA|TRBD1
CATSIGTGVTGGLLF
TGTGCCACCAGCATAGGGACAGGGGTGACCGGGGGGCTGCTTTTT
>TRBJ1-1|TRBV10-3|NA|NA
CAISESGQGAFF
TGTGCCATCAGTGAGTCGGGGCAGGGTGCTTTCTTT
>TRBJ2-3|TRBV2|once|NA
CASSVSSDTQYF
TGTGCCAGCAGTGTTTCGTCCGATACGCAGTATTTT
>TRBJ2-5|TRBV25-1|NA|NA
CASRASGQETQYF
TGTGCCAGCCGTGCTAGTGGCCAAGAGACCCAGTACTTC
>TRBJ2-1|TRBV5-4|many|TRBD1
CASSVDRGPNEQFF
TGTGCCAGCAGCGTGGACAGGGGGCCGAATGAGCAGTTCTTC
>TRBJ1-2|TRBV6-2/TRBV6-3|NA|TRBD1
CASSSSMSIETGNYGYTF
TGTGCCAGCAGTTCGTCCATGAGTATCGAGACAGGGAACTATGGCTACACCTTC
>TRBJ2-3|TRBV9|many|NA
CASSDRGTSTDTQYF
TGTGCCAGCAGCGACCGGGGGACATCCACAGATACGCAGTATTTT
>TRBJ1-5|TRBV13|NA|NA
CASSLTGAKGQPQHF
TGTGCCAGCAGCTTAACTGGGGCGAAAGGGCAGCCCCAGCATTTT
>TRBJ2-7|TRBV6-5|few|TRBD1
CASSYSNPGQGVTYEQYF
TGTGCCAGCAGTTACTCGAATCCGGGACAGGGCGTTACTTACGAGCAGTACTTC
>TRBJ1-3|TRBV29-1|NA|NA
CSGESSGNTIYF
TGCAGCGGGGAAAGCTCTGGAAACACCATATATTTT
>TRBJ2-3|TRBV18|NA|NA
CASSPPGLPVSTDTQYF
TGTGCCAGCTCACCACCAGGACTACCCGTTAGCACAGATACGCAGTATTTT
>TRBJ2-1|TRBV6-1|few|TRBD2
CASIGGNGGNEQFF
TGTGCCAGCATCGGGGGGAACGGGGGCAATGAGCAGTTCTTC
>TRBJ1-5|TRBV15|many|NA
CATSKIQGFHQPQHF
TGTGCCACCAGCAAAATTCAGGGGTTCCATCAGCCCCAGCATTTT
>TRBJ2-1|TRBV20-1|few|TRBD2
CSARGAGARLNEQFF
TGCAGTGCTAGGGGAGCGGGGGCCAGACTCAATGAGCAGTTCTTC
>TRBJ1-1|TRBV19|NA|NA
CASSIGREAFF
TGTGCCAGTAGTATTGGGAGGGAAGCTTTCTTT
>TRBJ2-3|TRBV29-1|NA|TRBD2
CSVTTSGGHTDTQYF
TGCAGCGTTACGACTAGCGGGGGACACACAGATACGCAGTATTTT
>TRBJ2-3|TRBV10-3|many|TRBD2
CASSAVRAGEQYF
TGTGCCAGCAGTGCGGTCAGGGCGGGGGAGCAGTATTTT
>TRBJ2-7|TRBV7-9|few|NA
CASRQGNSYEQYF
TGTGCCAGCAGGCAGGGGAACTCCTACGAGCAGTACTTC
>TRBJ1-2|TRBV5-1|NA|NA
CASSRDTSNYGYTF
TGCGCCAGCAGCCGGGACACCTCTAACTATGGCTACACCTTC
>TRBJ2-1|TRBV4-1|many|TRBD2
CASSLGLAGAEEQFF
TGCGCCAGCAGCCTGGGACTAGCGGGGGCCGAGGAGCAGTTCTTC
>TRBJ2-5|TRBV10-1|few|TRBD2
CASSEGLAGGQETQYF
TGCGCCAGCAGTGAGGGGCTAGCGGGGGGTCAAGAGACCCAGTACTTC
>TRBJ2-5|TRBV20-1|NA|NA
CSARKTGAAETQYF
TGCAGTGCTAGGAAGACAGGTGCGGCGGAGACCCAGTACTTT
>TRBJ2-7|TRBV18|few|NA
CASSPTQLGLGAGEQYF
TGTGCCAGCTCACCTACCCAGCTGGGCCTCGGGGCTGGTGAGCAGTACTTC
>TRBJ2-6|TRBV3-1|NA|NA
CASSQTRGSGANVLTF
TGTGCCAGCAGCCAGACCCGGGGTTCTGGGGCCAACGTCCTGACTTTC
>TRBJ1-1|TRBV6-1|NA|NA
CASNKQHTEAFF
TGTGCCAGCAATAAACAGCACACTGAAGCTTTCTTT
>TRBJ1-1|TRBV2|many|NA
CASSEGETEAFF
TGTGCCAGCAGTGAAGGGGAAACTGAAGCTTTCTTT
>TRBJ1-3|TRBV7-7|once|TRBD1
CASSQGQGPGNTIYF
TGTGCCAGCAGCCAGGGACAGGGGCCTGGAAACACCATATATTTT
>TRBJ2-1|TRBV7-8|many|NA
CASSLLAASNNEQFF
TGTGCCAGCAGCTTATTGGCGGCATCTAACAATGAGCAGTTCTTC
>TRBJ1-1|TRBV7-8|many|NA
CASSLGQAAFF
TGTGCCAGCAGCTTAGGCCAGGCGGCTTTCTTT
>TRBJ2-3|TRBV25-1|many|NA
CASSGIQGTDTQYF
TGTGCCAGCAGCGGAATACAGGGTACAGATACGCAGTATTTT
>TRBJ1-4|TRBV7-6|many|NA
CASSQNVATNEKLFF
TGTGCCAGCAGCCAAAACGTTGCAACTAATGAAAAACTGTTTTTT
>TRBJ2-5|TRBV28|many|NA
CASGLKGAQYF
TGTGCCAGCGGTCTGAAGGGGGCCCAGTACTTC
>TRBJ2-1|TRBV10-3|NA|NA
CAIIPSPIYNEQFF
TGTGCCATCATCCCCAGCCCTATCTACAATGAGCAGTTCTTC
>TRBJ2-5|TRBV7-7|few|TRBD1
CASSATGGDGTQYF
TGTGCTAGCAGCGCGACAGGGGGCGATGGGACCCAGTACTTC
>TRBJ1-6|TRBV6-5|many|NA
CASSYYSDASSPLHF
TGTGCCAGCAGTTATTACTCGGATGCGAGCTCACCCCTCCACTTT
>TRBJ1-4|TRBV7-9|many|TRBD1
CASSPGKGQGGTNEKLFF
TGTGCCAGCAGCCCAGGGAAGGGACAGGGTGGGACTAATGAAAAACTGTTTTTT